These T cell receptor beta chains were read from a single sample in a study of CD8 T cells in ankylosing spondylitis. MiXCR, applied by TCRdb to the 5' RACE reads, yields one record per CDR3 protein. The profile shows roughly 230,000 distinct CDR3 sequences, 7.5% to 9.5% of them singletons. Sequences were obtained from blood, either unsorted or a sorted T cell fraction (not recorded which). All receptors derive from a female donor with ankylosing spondylitis or in good health (not recorded which). The CDR3 runs from the conserved cysteine through the conserved F or W. A D gene is named only where the DNA matches it firmly. Where a row states a size, it is once, few, many or the class of an expanded clone; other rows omit it.

-	TRBV7-2	TRBD2	TRBJ2-1	TGTGCCAGCAGCTTTTCTTCCGGACTAGACTACAATGAGCAGTTCTTC	CASSFSSGLDYNEQFF
few	TRBV19	-	TRBJ1-1	TGTGCCAGTAGTAAGAGGCAATTGGGCACTGAAGCTTTCTTT	CASSKRQLGTEAFF
many	TRBV7-9	-	TRBJ2-1	TGTGCCAGCGGACGGGACTACAATGAGCAGTTCTTC	CASGRDYNEQFF
many	TRBV7-2	TRBD2	TRBJ2-2	TGTGCCAGCAGCCTGAACCTAGCGGGAGGTTCCGGGGAGCTGTTTTTT	CASSLNLAGGSGELFF
many	TRBV5-1	TRBD2	TRBJ2-3	TGCGCCAGCAGCACCCGGACTAGCGGGAGCACAGATACGCAGTATTTT	CASSTRTSGSTDTQYF
-	TRBV3-1	TRBD2	TRBJ2-1	TGTGCCAGCAGCCAAAGTATTAGCGGGGGGTACAATGAGCAGTTCTTC	CASSQSISGGYNEQFF
many	TRBV7-8	-	TRBJ2-3	TGTGCCAGCAGCTCCCTCGGTCGGTCCGGAGATACGCAGTATTTT	CASSSLGRSGDTQYF
many	TRBV6-6	-	TRBJ2-7	TGTGCCAGCAGTTACAGAGCCCCGGACGAGCAGTACTTC	CASSYRAPDEQYF
many	TRBV9	-	TRBJ2-4	TGTGCCAGTGAACCCTGGGACCACAAAAACATTCAGTACTTC	CASEPWDHKNIQYF
many	TRBV29-1	TRBD1	TRBJ1-5	TGCAGCGTGGGACAGCTGGATCAGCCCCAGCATTTT	CSVGQLDQPQHF
few	TRBV7-8	-	TRBJ2-5	TGTGCCAGCAGCTTTGGAGGGGGGGCTACATTGGCCCAGTACTTC	CASSFGGGATLAQYF
few	TRBV24-1	-	TRBJ2-7	TGTGCCACGTACGAGGGGTACTTC	CATYEGYF
many	TRBV29-1	TRBD2	TRBJ2-7	TGCAGCGTTGAAAGACTAGCGGGAGGGGTAGTTCCCTACGAGCAGTACTTC	CSVERLAGGVVPYEQYF
few	TRBV29-1	TRBD1	TRBJ1-2	TGCAGCTCCAACGCACAGGGGGGCTATGGCTACACCTTC	CSSNAQGGYGYTF
many	TRBV30	TRBD1	TRBJ1-6	TGTGCCTGGAGAAAGGGACAGCTAACATATTCACCCCTCCACTTT	CAWRKGQLTYSPLHF
many	TRBV12-3/TRBV12-4	-	TRBJ2-2	TGTGCCAGCAGTTGGGGGACTTCTAACACCGGGGAGCTGTTTTTT	CASSWGTSNTGELFF
many	TRBV7-8	-	TRBJ2-7	TGTGCCAGCACTGGGGCCATAAGGGGTGGCTCCTACGAGCAGTACTTC	CASTGAIRGGSYEQYF
many	TRBV24-1	-	TRBJ1-2	TGTGCCACCGGAGGGGAACGGGGTGGCTACACCTTC	CATGGERGGYTF
few	TRBV7-9	TRBD1	TRBJ1-1	TGTGCCAGCAGCTCGCGACAGGGAGGCGAGACTGAAGCTTTCTTT	CASSSRQGGETEAFF
many	TRBV12-3/TRBV12-4	-	TRBJ2-5	TGTGCCAGCAGTCCGCTAGTGTTGGGGGAGACCCAGTACTTC	CASSPLVLGETQYF
-	TRBV6-2/TRBV6-3	-	TRBJ2-5	TGTGCCAGCAGTTACTCGTTTCAGTTACAAGAGACCCAGTACTTC	CASSYSFQLQETQYF
many	TRBV19	TRBD1	TRBJ2-4	TGTGCCAGTGGCCTCGGGACAGGCTCCCAAAACATTCAGTACTTC	CASGLGTGSQNIQYF
-	TRBV3-1	-	TRBJ2-5	TGTGCCGGCAGCGAACAAGAGACCCAGTACTTC	CAGSEQETQYF
many	TRBV12-3/TRBV12-4	-	TRBJ2-7	TGTGCCAGCAGTGGTGACAGAGGCCTCTCCTACGAGCAGTACTTC	CASSGDRGLSYEQYF
many	TRBV7-6	-	TRBJ2-7	TGTGCCAGCAGCTTCGGCAGGGGTGAGCAGTACTTC	CASSFGRGEQYF
many	TRBV11-2	TRBD2	TRBJ2-3	TGTGCCAGCGCCCCCGGGACTAGCGAATTAGATACGCAGTATTTT	CASAPGTSELDTQYF
-	TRBV24-1	-	TRBJ2-3	TGTGCCACCGACCAGGGGCGCGATGGAGATACGCAGTATTTT	CATDQGRDGDTQYF
-	TRBV20-1	-	TRBJ2-7	TGCAGTGCTAGAGAAGCCCAGCGGAGCCCCTACGAGCAGTACTTC	CSAREAQRSPYEQYF
once	TRBV4-2	-	TRBJ1-2	TGTGCCAGCAGCCAAGACCCTAACTCTGGCTACACCTTC	CASSQDPNSGYTF
many	TRBV21-1	-	TRBJ1-5	TGTGCCAGCAGCCGAAATAGCAATCAGCCCCAGCATTTT	CASSRNSNQPQHF
-	TRBV9	-	TRBJ2-1	TGTGCCAGCAGCGCGGCCCCGGGGGCGAATGAGCAGTTCTTC	CASSAAPGANEQFF
few	TRBV4-2	TRBD2	TRBJ2-3	TGTGCCAGCAGCCCAGGGCTAGCGGTACCCACATTCACAGATACGCAGTATTTT	CASSPGLAVPTFTDTQYF
many	TRBV20-1	-	TRBJ2-3	TGCAGTGCTAGAGGTAGCGGTGCAGATACGCAGTATTTT	CSARGSGADTQYF
many	TRBV7-2	-	TRBJ2-1	TGTGCCAGCAGCTTAGTCGACGGGAAGCAGTTCTTC	CASSLVDGKQFF
many	TRBV5-1	-	TRBJ2-6	TGCGCCAGCAGCTTGGAGGATCCTGGGGCCAACGTCCTGACTTTC	CASSLEDPGANVLTF
many	TRBV6-5	TRBD1	TRBJ1-5	TGTGCCAGCAGTTCCGCAGGGGGAAGCAATCAGCCCCAGCATTTT	CASSSAGGSNQPQHF
many	TRBV12-3/TRBV12-4	TRBD2	TRBJ2-7	TGTGCCAGCAGCCCGCGGACTAGCGGGAGACACGAGCAGTACTTC	CASSPRTSGRHEQYF
many	TRBV7-8	TRBD2	TRBJ2-1	TGTGCCAGCAGGACAACTAGCGGGGCTGGGGTGGTTAATGAGCAGTTCTTC	CASRTTSGAGVVNEQFF
few	TRBV12-3/TRBV12-4	-	TRBJ1-5	TGTGCCAGCAGTTTTCTAGTCAATCAGCCCCAGCATTTT	CASSFLVNQPQHF
-	TRBV18	TRBD2	TRBJ2-3	TGTGCCAGCTCACCATGGACTAGCGGGACGGGCACAGATACGCAGTATTTT	CASSPWTSGTGTDTQYF
many	TRBV11-2	TRBD1	TRBJ1-1	TGTGCCAGCAGTTGGGGACAGGGGGGAACTGAAGCTTTCTTT	CASSWGQGGTEAFF
-	TRBV6-5	TRBD1	TRBJ1-1	TGTGCCAGCACCCGACAGGGGGTTATGACTGAAGCTTTCTTT	CASTRQGVMTEAFF
few	TRBV7-2	TRBD2	TRBJ2-1	TGTGCCAGCAGCTTACTCGCTAGCGGGAGGGGTGAGAATGAGCAGTTCTTC	CASSLLASGRGENEQFF
many	TRBV5-1	-	TRBJ2-2	TGCGCCAGCAGCTTGATGACAGAGAACACCGGGGAGCTGTTTTTT	CASSLMTENTGELFF
-	TRBV27	-	TRBJ2-7	TGTGCCAGCAGTTTTGGGGCAGGGGCGTCCTACGAGCAGTACTTC	CASSFGAGASYEQYF
many	TRBV19	-	TRBJ2-1	TGTGCCAGTGGCCGCCCGGGACTCAGCTCCTACAATGAGCAGTTCTTC	CASGRPGLSSYNEQFF
many	TRBV27	-	TRBJ2-7	TGTGCCAGCAGTTTCCAGAATCTAGACGAGCAGTACTTC	CASSFQNLDEQYF
many	TRBV15	TRBD2	TRBJ2-5	TGTGCCACCAGTTCTAGCGGGAGGAGGCAAGAGACCCAGTACTTC	CATSSSGRRQETQYF
many	TRBV28	-	TRBJ1-6	TGTGCCAGCAGTTTTAGGGCCAATTCACCCCTCCACTTT	CASSFRANSPLHF
many	TRBV20-1	TRBD2	TRBJ2-5	TGCAGTGCTAGAGACGGTTTACGGGGGGCCCAGTACTTC	CSARDGLRGAQYF
many	TRBV7-2	TRBD1	TRBJ2-7	TGTGCCAGCAGCTTAGCCGGGACAGCCCGGGCCTACGAGCAGTACTTC	CASSLAGTARAYEQYF
many	TRBV20-1	-	TRBJ1-5	TGCAGTGCTAGAGGAGGTTCCGATAGCAATCAGCCCCAGCATTTT	CSARGGSDSNQPQHF
few	TRBV20-1	-	TRBJ2-5	TGCAGTGCTAGAGCCCCACTAGGGCTAATACAAGAGACCCAGTACTTC	CSARAPLGLIQETQYF
many	TRBV15	TRBD2	TRBJ2-1	TGTGCCACCAGTAGCGGGGACTTCTCCTACAATGAGCAGTTCTTC	CATSSGDFSYNEQFF
many	TRBV5-5	-	TRBJ2-3	TGTGCCAGCAGCTCCCAGAGGGGGATCAACCACATCGCAGATACGCAGTATTTT	CASSSQRGINHIADTQYF
-	TRBV13	-	TRBJ1-5	TGTGCCAGCAGCTCAGGCCCGGGTGGCAATCAGCCCCAGCATTTT	CASSSGPGGNQPQHF
many	TRBV3-1	TRBD2	TRBJ2-2	TGTGCCAGCAGCCAAGTGCTAGCGGGGGACACCGGGGAGCTGTTTTTT	CASSQVLAGDTGELFF
many	TRBV29-1	TRBD2	TRBJ2-1	TGCAGCGTTGCCAGCGGGAGGAATGAGCAGTTCTTC	CSVASGRNEQFF
many	TRBV25-1	-	TRBJ1-1	TGTGCCAGCAGTGAATTATTTTACACTGAAGCTTTCTTT	CASSELFYTEAFF
many	TRBV13	TRBD1	TRBJ1-2	TGTGCCAGCAGCGCACGACAGGGGGGTTATGGCTACACCTTC	CASSARQGGYGYTF